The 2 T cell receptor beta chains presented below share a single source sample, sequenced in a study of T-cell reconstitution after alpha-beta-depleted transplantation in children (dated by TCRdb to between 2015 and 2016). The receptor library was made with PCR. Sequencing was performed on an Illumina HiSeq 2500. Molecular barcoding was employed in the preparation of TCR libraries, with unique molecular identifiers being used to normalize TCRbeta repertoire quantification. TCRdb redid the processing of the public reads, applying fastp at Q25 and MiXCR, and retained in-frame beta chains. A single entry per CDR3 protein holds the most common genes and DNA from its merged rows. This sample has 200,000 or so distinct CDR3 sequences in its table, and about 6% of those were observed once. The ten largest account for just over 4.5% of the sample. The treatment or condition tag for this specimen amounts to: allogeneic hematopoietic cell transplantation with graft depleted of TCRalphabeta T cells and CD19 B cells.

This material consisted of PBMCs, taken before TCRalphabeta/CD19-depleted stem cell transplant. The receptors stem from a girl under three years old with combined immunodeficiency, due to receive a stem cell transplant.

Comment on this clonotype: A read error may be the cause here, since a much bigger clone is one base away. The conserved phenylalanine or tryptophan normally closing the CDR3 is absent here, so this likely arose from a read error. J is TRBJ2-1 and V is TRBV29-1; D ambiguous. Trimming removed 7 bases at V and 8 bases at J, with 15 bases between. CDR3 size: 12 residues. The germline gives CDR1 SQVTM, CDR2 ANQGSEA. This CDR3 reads CSARVTRDEQFC. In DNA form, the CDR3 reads TGCAGCGCCCGGGTCACAAGGGATGAGCAGTTCTGC.

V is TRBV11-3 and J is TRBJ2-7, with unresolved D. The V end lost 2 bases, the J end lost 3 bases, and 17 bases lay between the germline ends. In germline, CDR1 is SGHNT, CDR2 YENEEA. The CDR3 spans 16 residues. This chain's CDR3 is CASSLSFQKANYEQYF. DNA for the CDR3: TGTGCCAGCAGCTTAAGCTTTCAGAAGGCCAACTACGAGCAGTACTTC.